The clone carrying this T cell receptor beta chain has only a few counts. CDR1 and CDR2 from the germline V gene are KGHDR and SFDVKD. The CDR3 has 15 residues. V lost 4 bases to trimming and J lost 3 bases, with 12 bases between them. The data were taken from a study of blood T cell repertoires in COVID-19. Study in general: Acute and convalescent COVID-19 samples came from the United States, Italy and Spain. Sample material is recorded as cDNA or gDNA derived from T cells, B-cell-depleted T cells, or PBMCs.

In the original processing: From reference gene primer amplification, estimates of nucleated cell counts were derived. Clones were read by immunoSEQ multiplex PCR, and TCRdb kept only the in-frame ones, dropping some. Clone size and the V and J calls come from that table; the DNA yielded D and trimming. The table includes under 200,000 clones, 65% to 85% detected once. The receptor comes from a woman at least 80 years old with active or convalescent COVID-19. The sequenced material came from peripheral blood. The chain couples TRBV24-1 to TRBJ1-5; D perhaps matches TRBD1 (5 bases). The CDR3 reads CATSDPRGPNQPQHF. The CDR3 nucleotides are TGTGCCACCAGTGACCCAAGGGGCCCCAATCAGCCCCAGCATTTT.